The TCR beta chain under discussion was sequenced for a study of spatial heterogeneity in lung cancer. Study context: More than nine raw reads, on average, carried each unique TCR and UMI combination.

This clonotype was counted only a few times. Trimming at V came to 0 bases and at J to 5 bases, leaving 7 bases not matched to a gene. CDR3 length: 17 amino acids. Germline loops: CDR1 DFQATT, CDR2 SNEGSKA (reference sequence). TCRdb processed the 5' RACE reads anew with MiXCR; each CDR3 protein has one entry. The sample shows about 44,000 distinct CDR3 sequences, roughly 13% of them seen only once. As for time point: sample taken at primary tumor resection. No cells were sorted before sequencing. The whole RNA sequenced was extracted from tumor, nontumor lung or frozen PBMC. The material was PBMCs, obtained at surgery. The chain employs TRBV20-1 and TRBJ1-6; 10 bases align to TRBD1. This sequence was found in a male donor with early-stage non-small cell lung cancer. CDR3 coding DNA: TGCAGTGCTAGAGACAAAAGGACAGGGGGGAATAATTCACCCCTCCACTTT. This codes for CSARDKRTGGNNSPLHF.